Described below is a single T cell receptor (beta chain) sequence and its context. Its antigen is unknown. The CDR3 runs to 15 residues. Germline V CDR1 and CDR2: SGHVS, FNYEAQ. This sample was included in a study of cytomegalovirus exposure and HLA in healthy donors. Notes on the study in general: Later analysis showed TCR association rates varying by HLA locus, highest for DRB1 and lowest for HLA-C. HLA alleles were associated with 15,000 to 20,000 TCR beta sequences in a later analysis at 0.05 false discovery rate. Investigators reported 150 to 200 TCR beta chains as tied to cytomegalovirus. Previous analysis showed most TCR beta V segments were productive about 90% or about 30% of the time.

The PCR used 60 Vbeta and 13 Jbeta primers. Profiling relied on immunoSEQ multiplex PCR, and the TCRdb table lists in-frame clones only, not all of them. The sample records some 150,000 clones, 75% to 85% being singletons. The receptor comes from a male donor in good health and CMV-seronegative. This chain links TRBV7-6 with TRBJ2-5, with D perhaps matching TRBD2 (6 bases). The J call may be in error: the DNA end matches TRBJ2-7 better. The sample consisted of PBMCs. The CDR3 region is CASSLDGGRSYEQYF. The CDR3 region has the DNA TGTGCCAGCAGCTTAGACGGGGGTAGGTCCTACGAGCAGTACTTC.